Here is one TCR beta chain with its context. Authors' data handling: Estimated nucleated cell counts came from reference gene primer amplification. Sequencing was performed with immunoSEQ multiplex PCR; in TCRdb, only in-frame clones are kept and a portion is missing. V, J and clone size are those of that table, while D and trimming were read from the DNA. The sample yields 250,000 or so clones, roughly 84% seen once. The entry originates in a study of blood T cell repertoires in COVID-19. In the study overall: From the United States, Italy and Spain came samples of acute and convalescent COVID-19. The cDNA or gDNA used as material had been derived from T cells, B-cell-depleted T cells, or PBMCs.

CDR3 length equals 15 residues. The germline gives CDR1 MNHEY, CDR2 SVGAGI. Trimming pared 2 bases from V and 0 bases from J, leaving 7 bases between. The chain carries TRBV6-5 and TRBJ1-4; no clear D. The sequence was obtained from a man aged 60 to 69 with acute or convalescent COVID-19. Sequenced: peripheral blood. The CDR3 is CASSYDGTTNEKLFF. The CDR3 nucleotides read TGTGCCAGCAGTTACGACGGGACAACTAATGAAAAACTGTTTTTT.